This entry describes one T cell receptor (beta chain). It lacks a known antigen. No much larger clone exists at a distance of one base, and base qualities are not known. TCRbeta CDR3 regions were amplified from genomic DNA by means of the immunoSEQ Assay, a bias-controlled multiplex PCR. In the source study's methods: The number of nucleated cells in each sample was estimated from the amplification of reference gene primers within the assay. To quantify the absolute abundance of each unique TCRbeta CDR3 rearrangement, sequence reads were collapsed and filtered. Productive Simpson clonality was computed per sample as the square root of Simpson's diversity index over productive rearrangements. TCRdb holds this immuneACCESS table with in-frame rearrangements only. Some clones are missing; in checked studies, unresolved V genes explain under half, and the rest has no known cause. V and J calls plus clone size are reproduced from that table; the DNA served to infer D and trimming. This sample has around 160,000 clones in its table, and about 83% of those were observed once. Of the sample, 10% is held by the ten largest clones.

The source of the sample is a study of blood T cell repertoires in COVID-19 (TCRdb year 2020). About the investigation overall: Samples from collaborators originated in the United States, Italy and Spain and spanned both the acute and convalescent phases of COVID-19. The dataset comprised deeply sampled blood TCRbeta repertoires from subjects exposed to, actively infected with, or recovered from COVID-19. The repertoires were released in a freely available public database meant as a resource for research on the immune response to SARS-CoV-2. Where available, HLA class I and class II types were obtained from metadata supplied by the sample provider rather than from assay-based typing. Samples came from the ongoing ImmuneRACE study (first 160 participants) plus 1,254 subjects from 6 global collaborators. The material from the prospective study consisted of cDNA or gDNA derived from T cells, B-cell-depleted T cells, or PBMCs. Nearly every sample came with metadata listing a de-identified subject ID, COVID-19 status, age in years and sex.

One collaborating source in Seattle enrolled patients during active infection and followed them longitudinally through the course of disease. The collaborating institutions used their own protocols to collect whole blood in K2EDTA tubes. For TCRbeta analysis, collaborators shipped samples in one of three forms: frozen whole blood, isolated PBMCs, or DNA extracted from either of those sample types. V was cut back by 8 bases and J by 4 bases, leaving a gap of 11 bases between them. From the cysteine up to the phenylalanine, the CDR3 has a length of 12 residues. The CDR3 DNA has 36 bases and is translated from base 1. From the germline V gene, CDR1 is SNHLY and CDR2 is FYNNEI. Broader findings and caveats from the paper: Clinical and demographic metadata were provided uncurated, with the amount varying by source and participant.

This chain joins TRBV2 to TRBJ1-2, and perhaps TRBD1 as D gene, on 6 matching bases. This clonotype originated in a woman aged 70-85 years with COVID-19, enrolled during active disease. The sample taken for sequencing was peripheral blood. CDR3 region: CASSQGFYGYTF. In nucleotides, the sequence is TGTGCCAGCTCACAGGGTTTCTATGGCTACACCTTC.